In its sample, the clone carrying this T cell receptor (beta chain) was seen a few times. This entry is derived from a study of tumor-infiltrating lymphocytes in oesophageal squamous cell carcinoma. MiXCR was run by TCRdb on the PCR reads, yielding one entry per CDR3 protein. The table has under 20,000 distinct CDR3 sequences, around 50% seen once; the top ten hold approximately 16%. The receptor was isolated from a male donor with esophageal squamous cell carcinoma. The specimen sequenced was esophageal tumor tissue.

The CDR3 here is CASSLAFAGLAFGNEQFF. DNA for the CDR3: TGTGCCAGCAGCTTGGCCTTCGCGGGACTAGCATTTGGTAATGAGCAGTTCTTC. This rearrangement joins TRBV7-2 to TRBJ2-1; 9 bases are shared with TRBD2. There are 18 residues in the CDR3. V lost 3 bases, J lost 7 bases, and 16 bases stayed unmatched. CDR1 and CDR2 from the germline V gene are SGHTA and FQGNSA.